The rows below give T cell receptor beta chains drawn from one sample of a study of blood T cell repertoires in COVID-19. The method was immunoSEQ multiplex PCR; TCRdb's version includes in-frame clones alone and lacks a portion of them. The sample carries fewer than 250,000 clones, 80% to 85% recorded once. The source material was peripheral blood. The source is a woman older than 75 with COVID-19, enrolled during active disease. Each CDR3 is given with its conserved first and last residue. Fields, in order: clone size, D gene, J gene, V gene, CDR3 protein, CDR3 DNA. A D gene is named only where the DNA matches it firmly. Clone size is given for some rows only: seen once, a few or many times, or a class if the clone is expanded.

few TRBD2 TRBJ2-1 TRBV9 CASSETSGGNEQFF TGTGCCAGCAGCGAAACTAGCGGGGGTAATGAGCAGTTCTTC
. TRBD2 TRBJ2-2 TRBV24-1 CATRSLAGGTGELFF TGTGCCACCCGATCTCTAGCGGGGGGCACCGGGGAGCTGTTTTTT
few . TRBJ1-2 TRBV6-1 CASSELEIYGYTF TGTGCCAGCAGTGAATTAGAAATCTATGGCTACACCTTC
. . TRBJ1-2 TRBV12-3/TRBV12-4 CASSFEGYGYTF TGTGCCAGCAGTTTCGAGGGCTATGGCTACACCTTC
. . TRBJ2-1 TRBV7-9 CASSSSRQLALYNEQFF TGTGCCAGCAGCTCCTCAAGGCAGCTAGCTCTTTACAATGAGCAGTTCTTC
. TRBD2 TRBJ2-1 TRBV4-2 CASSLLSGGANEQFF TGTGCCAGCAGCCTTCTTAGCGGGGGGGCGAATGAGCAGTTCTTC
. . TRBJ1-2 TRBV7-2 CASSPRGGSYGYTF TGTGCCAGCAGCCCGCGGGGGGGTAGCTATGGCTACACCTTC
. . TRBJ2-7 TRBV6-6 CASSTLMGGPYEQYF TGTGCCAGCAGTACCCTAATGGGGGGGCCTTACGAGCAGTACTTC
. . TRBJ1-2 TRBV6-2/TRBV6-3 CASSRGGDGYTF TGTGCCAGCAGCAGGGGTGGAGATGGCTACACCTTC
. TRBD1 TRBJ2-3 TRBV4-2 CASSQEGRDRGTDTQYF TGTGCCAGCAGCCAAGAGGGAAGGGACAGGGGCACAGATACGCAGTATTTT
. TRBD1 TRBJ1-2 TRBV28 CASSLNPGQRGLGYGYTF TGTGCCAGCAGTTTAAACCCGGGACAGCGGGGGCTGGGGTATGGCTACACCTTC
. TRBD2 TRBJ2-1 TRBV27 CASSPSAGVHYNEQFF TGTGCCAGCAGTCCCTCAGCGGGGGTTCACTACAATGAGCAGTTCTTC
. . TRBJ1-3 TRBV7-2 CASSPYTRNTIYF TGTGCCAGCAGCCCATACACCCGAAACACCATATATTTT
few TRBD1 TRBJ1-5 TRBV2 CASSGTGSQPQHF TGTGCCAGCAGCGGGACAGGGAGTCAGCCCCAGCATTTT
. TRBD1 TRBJ1-4 TRBV24-1 CATSDATGAGEKLFF TGTGCCACCAGTGACGCTACAGGGGCTGGCGAAAAACTGTTTTTT
. TRBD2 TRBJ2-3 TRBV4-2 CASSQETAGGHKDTQYF TGTGCTAGCAGCCAAGAAACAGCGGGGGGACACAAAGATACGCAGTATTTT
. TRBD1 TRBJ2-5 TRBV10-1 CASSLDREWETQYF TGCGCCAGCAGCCTAGACAGGGAGTGGGAGACCCAGTACTTC
. . TRBJ2-3 TRBV7-3 CASGSVGTDTQYF TGTGCCAGCGGTAGCGTTGGCACAGATACGCAGTATTTT
. . TRBJ1-6 TRBV2 CASSVAEYSPLHF TGTGCCAGCAGTGTTGCAGAATATTCACCCCTCCACTTT
once . TRBJ2-5 TRBV6-5 CASSLQETQYF TGTGCCAGCAGCCTACAAGAGACCCAGTACTTC
. . TRBJ1-2 TRBV10-2 CASSESSRGTRINYGYTF TGCGCCAGCAGTGAGTCAAGCCGCGGGACCCGGATTAACTATGGCTACACCTTC
. TRBD2 TRBJ2-1 TRBV7-3 CASSFGLAGSPGEQFF TGTGCCAGCAGTTTCGGACTAGCGGGGTCCCCCGGTGAGCAGTTCTTC
once . TRBJ2-1 TRBV11-3 CASSFQASVSYNEQFF TGTGCCAGCAGCTTTCAGGCATCGGTATCCTACAATGAGCAGTTCTTC
. TRBD1 TRBJ1-3 TRBV15 CATSRGAPGQGFGNTIYF TGTGCCACCAGCAGGGGAGCCCCGGGACAGGGTTTTGGAAACACCATATATTTT
. TRBD1 TRBJ1-6 TRBV9 CASSASGTGNSPLHF TGTGCCAGCAGCGCATCCGGGACAGGCAATTCACCCCTCCACTTT
few TRBD2 TRBJ2-3 TRBV2 CASRGTSGGTQYF TGTGCCAGCAGGGGAACTAGCGGGGGTACGCAGTATTTT
. . TRBJ2-6 TRBV4-3 CASSQDPPQRQVLPSGANVLTF TGCGCCAGCAGCCAAGACCCGCCCCAAAGGCAGGTGCTGCCTTCTGGGGCCAACGTCCTGACTTTC
. TRBD1 TRBJ2-3 TRBV24-1 CATGTGDTDTQYF TGTGCCACCGGGACAGGGGACACAGATACGCAGTATTTT
. TRBD1 TRBJ1-6 TRBV11-1 CASSLTGFASPLHF TGTGCCAGCAGCTTGACAGGGTTTGCTTCACCCCTCCACTTT
once TRBD1 TRBJ1-4 TRBV5-1 CASSPGTGREKLFF TGCGCCAGCAGCCCCGGGACAGGGAGAGAAAAACTGTTTTTT
. TRBD1 TRBJ1-5 TRBV2 CASQDRGLSNQPQHF TGTGCCAGTCAAGACAGGGGCCTGAGCAATCAGCCCCAGCATTTT
. . TRBJ1-6 TRBV12-3/TRBV12-4 CASRSRDSPLHF TGTGCCAGCAGATCTCGGGATTCACCCCTCCACTTT
. TRBD1 TRBJ2-1 TRBV7-9 CASSPRPGQGYNEQFF TGTGCCAGCAGCCCTAGACCGGGACAGGGCTACAATGAGCAGTTCTTC
. TRBD1 TRBJ1-1 TRBV3-1/TRBV3-2 CASSQEGTEKAFF TGTGCCAGCAGCCAAGAAGGGACAGAAAAAGCTTTCTTT
. . TRBJ1-4 TRBV7-6 CASAFERGEKLFF TGTGCCAGCGCCTTCGAAAGGGGGGAAAAACTGTTTTTT
. . TRBJ1-3 TRBV28 CASRDGSSGNTIYF TGTGCCAGCAGAGACGGGAGCTCTGGAAACACCATATATTTT
few TRBD1 TRBJ1-5 TRBV6-5 CASSLTGVGQPQHF TGTGCCAGCAGTTTAACAGGGGTCGGTCAGCCCCAGCATTTT
few . TRBJ2-2 TRBV15 CATSRARNTGELFF TGTGCCACCAGCAGAGCTAGAAACACCGGGGAGCTGTTTTTT
. . TRBJ1-1 TRBV14 CASSPRIGNTEAFF TGTGCCAGCAGCCCGAGGATAGGTAACACTGAAGCTTTCTTT
. . TRBJ1-5 TRBV19 CASSIVEGQPQHF TGTGCCAGTAGTATAGTGGAGGGGCAGCCCCAGCATTTT
once . TRBJ2-1 TRBV19 CASSIGTYNEQFF TGTGCCAGTAGTATCGGTACCTACAATGAGCAGTTCTTC
once . TRBJ1-4 TRBV15 CATSRDHGRGDEKLFF TGTGCCACCAGCAGAGATCATGGCAGGGGCGATGAAAAACTGTTTTTT
. . TRBJ1-1 TRBV5-4 CASSLGQENTEAFF TGTGCCAGCAGCTTGGGACAGGAGAACACTGAAGCTTTCTTT
few TRBD1 TRBJ1-5 TRBV28 CASSFLRTGAKPQHF TGTGCCAGCAGTTTCCTCAGGACAGGGGCTAAGCCCCAGCATTTT
. . TRBJ1-1 TRBV5-1 CASSQGNTEAFF TGCGCCAGCAGCCAGGGCAACACTGAAGCTTTCTTT